The clone carrying this T cell receptor beta chain has a count of ten or more. Its matching antigen is unknown. The CDR3 is 17 residues long. CDR1 and CDR2 (germline): SGHTA, FQGNSA. V lost 6 bases and J lost 3; bases outside the gene matches: 9. The entry originates in a study of T cells in Graves' hyperthyroidism and ophthalmopathy. Overall study results and limits: Median prediction lead before ophthalmopathy onset was about 6.7 months with the model. Using 13 V-J features, a model discriminated ophthalmopathy from stable hyperthyroidism.

Graves' hyperthyroidism showing no ophthalmopathy progression within 18 months was considered stable. RNA transcripts yielded amplified TCR beta CDR3 regions. TCR CDR3 underwent first-round RT-PCR with the HTBI primer set. Each CDR3 protein is one row after TCRdb ran MiXCR on the multiplex PCR reads. Of some 720,000 distinct CDR3 sequences listed, roughly 15% are singletons. Sequenced: blood. The rearrangement joins TRBV7-2 to TRBJ2-7; 15 bases line up with TRBD2. The TCR was taken from a man aged 18-30 years with Graves' hyperthyroidism. CDR3 protein: CASSSPGLAGGGYEQYF. The CDR3 DNA follows: TGTGCCAGCAGTTCCCCGGGACTAGCGGGAGGAGGCTACGAGCAGTACTTC.